The 16 T cell receptor beta chains below come from one sample, sequenced in a study of T-cell reconstitution after alpha-beta-depleted transplantation in children. Unique molecular identifiers featured in how the TCRbeta library was prepared. TCRdb re-called the PCR reads through MiXCR, storing one row per CDR3 protein. The table shows fewer than 550,000 distinct CDR3 sequences, with roughly a tenth occurring only once. This specimen was PBMCs from the stem cell graft donor, taken from the stem cell graft. These receptors were taken from a human donor who donated a stem cell graft to a child with acute myeloid leukemia.

There are a few counts of this clonotype. The chain joins TRBV30 to TRBJ1-1, with D hard to call. The CDR3 has 13 amino acids. V was shortened by 0 bases and J by 4 bases, with 9 bases between the two germline ends. The germline V gene encodes CDR1 GTSNPN and CDR2 SVGIG (reference sequence). The CDR3 reads CAWSVIVGTEAFF. CDR3 DNA: TGTGCCTGGAGTGTCATAGTGGGCACTGAAGCTTTCTTT.

This clonotype was seen many times. The genes are TRBV5-1 and TRBJ2-3; possibly TRBD1 or TRBD2 for D (5 bases each). CDR1 SGHRS and CDR2 YFSETQ come from the germline V gene. The CDR3 spans 12 residues. With 5 bases removed from V and 5 bases from J, the gap between germline ends came to 9 bases. The DNA of the CDR3 is TGCGCCAGCAGAAGAGGGGAAGATACGCAGTATTTT. Protein product: CASRRGEDTQYF.

J is TRBJ2-5 and V is TRBV3-1; no definite D call. CDR1 LGHDT and CDR2 YNNKEL come from the germline V gene (reference sequence). The CDR3 loop spans 15 amino acids. Trimming took off 1 base at V and 0 bases at J, with 9 bases between the two ends. CDR3 amino acids: CASSQVRQNQETQYF. The CDR3 DNA is TGTGCCAGCAGCCAAGTACGCCAGAACCAAGAGACCCAGTACTTC.

This clonotype was counted only a few times. This chain uses TRBV11-2 with TRBJ2-2, with D unclear. CDR3 length: 15 residues. Germline CDR1 and CDR2: SGHAT and FQNNGV. V shed 2 bases and J shed 2 bases, with 9 bases lying between them. Here the CDR3 DNA reads TGTGCCAGCAGCTTATATAGGGTTAACACCGGGGAGCTGTTTTTT. Its protein is CASSLYRVNTGELFF.

Only a few counts were recorded for this clonotype. The rearrangement uses TRBV9 and TRBJ2-3; tentatively, D is TRBD2 (7 bases). The CDR3 spans 15 residues. Germline V CDR1 and CDR2: SGDLS, YYNGEE. V gave up 4 bases and J gave up 4 bases, with 16 bases separating them. In DNA, the CDR3 is TGTGCCAGCAGCCCCCCGGGGAGGGGGGCAGATACGCAGTATTTT. Translation: CASSPPGRGADTQYF.

V usage is TRBV20-1 and J usage is TRBJ2-2; D call uncertain. This CDR3 has 13 amino acids. CDR1 DFQATT and CDR2 SNEGSKA come from the germline V gene (reference sequence). V was cut by 1 base and J by 5 bases, with 8 bases left in between. This chain's CDR3 is CSARALLTGELFF. As DNA, the CDR3 is TGCAGTGCTAGAGCGCTACTAACCGGGGAGCTGTTTTTT.

In its sample, this clonotype was seen a few times. The chain is built from TRBV10-3 and TRBJ2-3, with 7 bases lining up with TRBD2. Trimming at V came to 6 bases and at J to 1 base, leaving 4 bases not matched to a gene. This CDR3 contains 14 residues. Germline V CDR1 and CDR2: ENHRY, SYGVKD. CDR3 coding DNA: TGTGCCATCAGCTCTAGCGGAGGCACAGATACGCAGTATTTT. Its translation is CAISSSGGTDTQYF.

This clonotype was detected ten times or more. This chain links TRBV6-5 with TRBJ2-7, with 14 bases identical to TRBD2. Germline assignment: CDR1 MNHEY and CDR2 SVGAGI. The CDR3 has 14 amino acids. J was trimmed by 5 bases and V by 6 bases; bases with no gene match: 3. The CDR3 region is CASRGLAGVNEQYF. Here the CDR3 DNA reads TGTGCCAGCAGGGGACTAGCGGGAGTGAACGAGCAGTACTTC.

The genes are TRBV12-3 or TRBV12-4 and TRBJ1-5, with D perhaps TRBD1 (5 bases). The V end lost 8 bases, the J end lost 3 bases, and 11 bases lay between the germline ends. CDR3 length equals 13 residues. The DNA of the CDR3 is TGTGCCAGCGGCCGGGACGTCAATCAGCCCCAGCATTTT. Encoded protein: CASGRDVNQPQHF.

This clonotype was recorded a few times. The chain links TRBV20-1 to TRBJ2-4; TRBD1 aligns across 7 bases. The V segment lost 0 bases and the J segment 3 bases; nucleotides outside the gene matches: 5. The germline V gene has CDR1 DFQATT and CDR2 SNEGSKA (reference sequence). This CDR3 region has 15 residues. The CDR3 DNA reads as TGCAGTGCTAGAGATACCCCAGGGGGCAAAAACATTCAGTACTTC. Encoded protein: CSARDTPGGKNIQYF.

This clonotype was counted a few times. This chain links TRBV9 with TRBJ2-1; 9 bases line up with TRBD2. V lost 3 bases, J lost 4 bases, and 8 bases stayed unmatched. The CDR3 spans 16 residues. In germline, CDR1 is SGDLS, CDR2 YYNGEE. The CDR3 sequence: CASSEQLAGLYNEQFF. CDR3 DNA: TGTGCCAGCAGCGAGCAACTAGCGGGCTTGTACAATGAGCAGTTCTTC.

The rearrangement uses TRBV20-1 and TRBJ2-7; no clear D. The V end was cut by 0 bases, the J end by 6 bases, with 6 bases between. The germline V gene has CDR1 DFQATT and CDR2 SNEGSKA (reference sequence). The CDR3 has 11 amino acids. In DNA, the CDR3 is TGCAGTGCTAGAGAGGGCGGCGAGCAGTACTTC. Protein product: CSAREGGEQYF.

This clonotype was detected only a few times. This chain uses TRBV6-5 with TRBJ1-2; 7 nucleotides align to TRBD1. There are 14 residues in the CDR3. The V gene end was trimmed by 4 bases and the J gene end by 7 bases; junction bases not matched to a gene: 9. Germline assignment: CDR1 MNHEY and CDR2 SVGAGI. CDR3 nucleotide sequence: TGTGCCAGCAGTTCCGGGACAGCCGATAGTGGCTACACCTTC. This translates into CASSSGTADSGYTF.

This clonotype was counted many times. The rearrangement uses TRBV20-1 and TRBJ2-7; 16 positions match TRBD2. CDR1 and CDR2 (germline): DFQATT, SNEGSKA (reference sequence). V shed 3 bases and J 3 bases; nucleotides not matched to a gene: 5. The CDR3 length is 16 residues. The CDR3 coding sequence is TGCAGTGCTAGGGGGACTAGCGGGAGGGCCGTCTACGAGCAGTACTTC. Protein product: CSARGTSGRAVYEQYF.

The sample holds a few counts of this clonotype. This CDR3 reads CSARDSRGSSYNEQFF. DNA of the CDR3: TGCAGTGCTAGAGATTCTCGCGGGAGCTCCTACAATGAGCAGTTCTTC. V gene TRBV20-1 combines with J gene TRBJ2-1, with 7 nucleotides matching TRBD2. Germline CDR1 DFQATT, CDR2 SNEGSKA (reference sequence). CDR3 length: 16 amino acids. J gave up 0 bases and V 0 bases, and 5 bases lay outside the gene matches.

The rearrangement links TRBV5-6 to TRBJ2-3; D is perhaps TRBD2 (6 bases). The V end lost 7 bases, the J end lost 0 bases, and 12 bases lay between the germline ends. Per germline, CDR1 SGHDT and CDR2 YYEEEE. CDR3 size: 14 residues. The CDR3 is CASAWTTSTDTQYF. The CDR3 DNA sequence: TGTGCCAGCGCTTGGACTACCAGCACAGATACGCAGTATTTT.